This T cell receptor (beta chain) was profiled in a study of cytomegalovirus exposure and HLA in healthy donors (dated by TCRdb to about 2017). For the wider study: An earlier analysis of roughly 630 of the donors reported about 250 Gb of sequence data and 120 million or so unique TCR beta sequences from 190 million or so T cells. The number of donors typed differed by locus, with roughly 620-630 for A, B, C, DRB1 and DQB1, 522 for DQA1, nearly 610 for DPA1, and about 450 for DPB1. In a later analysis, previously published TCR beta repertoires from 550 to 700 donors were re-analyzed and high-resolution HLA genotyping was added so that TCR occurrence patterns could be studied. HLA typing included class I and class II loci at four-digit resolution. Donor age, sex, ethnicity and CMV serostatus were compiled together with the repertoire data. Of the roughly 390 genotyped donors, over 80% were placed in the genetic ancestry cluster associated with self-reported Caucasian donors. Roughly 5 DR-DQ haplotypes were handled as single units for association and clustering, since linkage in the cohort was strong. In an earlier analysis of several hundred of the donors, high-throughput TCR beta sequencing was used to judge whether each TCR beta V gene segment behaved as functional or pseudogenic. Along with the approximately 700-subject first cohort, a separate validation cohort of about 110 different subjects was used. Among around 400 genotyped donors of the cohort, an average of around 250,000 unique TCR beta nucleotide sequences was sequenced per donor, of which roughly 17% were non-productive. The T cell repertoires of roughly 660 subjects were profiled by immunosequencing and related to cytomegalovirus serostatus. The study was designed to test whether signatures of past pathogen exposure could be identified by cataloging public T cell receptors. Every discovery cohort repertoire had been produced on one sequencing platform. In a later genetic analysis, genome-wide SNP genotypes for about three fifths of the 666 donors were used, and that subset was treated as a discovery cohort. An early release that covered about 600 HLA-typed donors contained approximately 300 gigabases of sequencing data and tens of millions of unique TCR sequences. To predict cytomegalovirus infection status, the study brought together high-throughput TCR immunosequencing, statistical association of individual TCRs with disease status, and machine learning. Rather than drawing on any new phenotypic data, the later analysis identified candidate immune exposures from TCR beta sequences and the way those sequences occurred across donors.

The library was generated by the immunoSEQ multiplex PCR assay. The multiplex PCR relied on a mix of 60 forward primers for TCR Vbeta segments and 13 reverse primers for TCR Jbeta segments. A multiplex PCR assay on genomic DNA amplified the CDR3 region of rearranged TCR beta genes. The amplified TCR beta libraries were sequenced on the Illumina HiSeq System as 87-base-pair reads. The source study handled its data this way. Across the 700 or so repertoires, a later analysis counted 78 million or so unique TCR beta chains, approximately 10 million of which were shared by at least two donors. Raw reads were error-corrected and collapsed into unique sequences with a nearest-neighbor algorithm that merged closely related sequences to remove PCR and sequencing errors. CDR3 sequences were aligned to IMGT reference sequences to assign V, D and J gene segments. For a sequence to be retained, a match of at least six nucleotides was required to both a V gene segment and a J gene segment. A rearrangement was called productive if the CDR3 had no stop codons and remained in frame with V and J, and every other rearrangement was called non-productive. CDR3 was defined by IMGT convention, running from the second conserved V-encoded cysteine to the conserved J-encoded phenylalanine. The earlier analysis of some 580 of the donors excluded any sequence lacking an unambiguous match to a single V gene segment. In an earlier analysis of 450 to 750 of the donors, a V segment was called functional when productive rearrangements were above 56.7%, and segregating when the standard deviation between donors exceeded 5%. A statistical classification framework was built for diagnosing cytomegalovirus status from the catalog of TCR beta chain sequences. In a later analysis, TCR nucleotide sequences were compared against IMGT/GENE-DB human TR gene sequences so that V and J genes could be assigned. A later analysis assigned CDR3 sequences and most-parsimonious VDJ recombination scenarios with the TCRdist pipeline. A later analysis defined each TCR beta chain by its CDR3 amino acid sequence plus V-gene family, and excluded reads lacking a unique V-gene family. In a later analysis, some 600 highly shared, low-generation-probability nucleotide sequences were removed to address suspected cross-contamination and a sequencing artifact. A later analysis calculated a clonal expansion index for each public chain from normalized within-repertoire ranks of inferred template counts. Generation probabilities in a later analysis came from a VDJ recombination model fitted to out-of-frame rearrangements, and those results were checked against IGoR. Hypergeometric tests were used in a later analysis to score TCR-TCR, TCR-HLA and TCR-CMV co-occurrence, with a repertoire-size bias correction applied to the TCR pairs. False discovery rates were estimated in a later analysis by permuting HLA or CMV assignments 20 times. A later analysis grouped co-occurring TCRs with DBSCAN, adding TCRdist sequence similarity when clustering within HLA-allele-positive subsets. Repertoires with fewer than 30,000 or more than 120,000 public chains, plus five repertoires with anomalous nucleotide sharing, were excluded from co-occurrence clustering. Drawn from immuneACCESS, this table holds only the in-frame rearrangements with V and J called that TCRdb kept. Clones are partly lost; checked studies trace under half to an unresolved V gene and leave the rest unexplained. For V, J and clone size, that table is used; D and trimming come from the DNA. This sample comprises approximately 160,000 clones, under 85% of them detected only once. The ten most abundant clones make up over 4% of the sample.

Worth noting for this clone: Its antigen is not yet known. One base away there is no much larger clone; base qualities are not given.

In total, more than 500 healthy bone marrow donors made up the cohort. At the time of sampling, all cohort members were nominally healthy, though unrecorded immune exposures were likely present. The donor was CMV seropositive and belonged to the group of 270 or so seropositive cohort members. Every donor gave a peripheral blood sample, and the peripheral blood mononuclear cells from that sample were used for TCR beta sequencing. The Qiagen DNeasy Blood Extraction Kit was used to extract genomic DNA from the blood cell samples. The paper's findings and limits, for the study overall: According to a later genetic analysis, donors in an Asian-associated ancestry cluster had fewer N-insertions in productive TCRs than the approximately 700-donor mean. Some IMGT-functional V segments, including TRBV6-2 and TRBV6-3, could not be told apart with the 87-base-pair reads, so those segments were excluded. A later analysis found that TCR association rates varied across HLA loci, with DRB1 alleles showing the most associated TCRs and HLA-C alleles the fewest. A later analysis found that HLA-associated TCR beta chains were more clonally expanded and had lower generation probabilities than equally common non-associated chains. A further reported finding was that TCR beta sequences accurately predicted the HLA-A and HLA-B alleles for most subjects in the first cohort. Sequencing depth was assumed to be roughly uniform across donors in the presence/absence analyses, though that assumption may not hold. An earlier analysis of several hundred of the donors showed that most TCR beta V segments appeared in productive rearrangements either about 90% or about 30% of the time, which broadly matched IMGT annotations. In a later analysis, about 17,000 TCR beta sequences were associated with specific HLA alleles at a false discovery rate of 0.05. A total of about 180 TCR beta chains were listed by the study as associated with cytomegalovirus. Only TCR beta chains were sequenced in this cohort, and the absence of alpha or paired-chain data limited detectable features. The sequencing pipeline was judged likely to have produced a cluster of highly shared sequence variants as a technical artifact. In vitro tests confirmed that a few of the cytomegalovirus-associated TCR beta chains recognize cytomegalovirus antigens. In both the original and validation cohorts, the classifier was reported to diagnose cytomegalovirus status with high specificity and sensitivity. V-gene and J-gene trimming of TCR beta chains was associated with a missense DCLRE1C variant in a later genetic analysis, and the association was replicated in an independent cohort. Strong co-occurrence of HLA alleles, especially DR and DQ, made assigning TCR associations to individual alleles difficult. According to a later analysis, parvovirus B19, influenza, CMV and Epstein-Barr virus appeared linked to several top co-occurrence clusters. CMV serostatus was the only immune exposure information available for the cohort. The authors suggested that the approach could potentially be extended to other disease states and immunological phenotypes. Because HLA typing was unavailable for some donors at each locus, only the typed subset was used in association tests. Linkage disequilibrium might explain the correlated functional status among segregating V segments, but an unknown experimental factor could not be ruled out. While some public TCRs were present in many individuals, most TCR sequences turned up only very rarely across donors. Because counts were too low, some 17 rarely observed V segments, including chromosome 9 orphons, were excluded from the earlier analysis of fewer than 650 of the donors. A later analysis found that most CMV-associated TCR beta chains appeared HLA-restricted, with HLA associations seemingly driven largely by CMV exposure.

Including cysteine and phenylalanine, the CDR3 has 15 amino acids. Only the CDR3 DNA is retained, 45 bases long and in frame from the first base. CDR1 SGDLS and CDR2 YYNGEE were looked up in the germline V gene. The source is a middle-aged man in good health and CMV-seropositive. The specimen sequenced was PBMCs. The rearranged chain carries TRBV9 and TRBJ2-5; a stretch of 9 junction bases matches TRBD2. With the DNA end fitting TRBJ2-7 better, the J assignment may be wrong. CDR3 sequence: CASSPNSGSSYEQYF. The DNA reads TGTGCCAGCAGCCCAAATAGCGGGAGCTCCTACGAGCAGTACTTC.